This T cell receptor (beta chain) was retrieved from a study of OX40 agonist ivuxolimab in advanced cancers. Turning to the study itself: It was ivuxolimab, an agonistic anti-OX40 (CD134) antibody, that patients were treated with. Patients in the trial were receiving intravenous ivuxolimab every 2 weeks, at doses of 0.01 to 10 mg/kg.

Germline V CDR1 and CDR2: SEHNR, FQNEAQ (reference sequence). Unmatched junction bases numbered 6, after V lost 5 bases and J lost 1 base. This CDR3 spans 16 amino acids. Repertoires were generated with immunoSEQ multiplex PCR, while TCRdb's copy carries only in-frame clones and drops some. The profile shows tens of thousands of clones, approximately 80% of them singletons. This chain links TRBV7-9 with TRBJ1-2; 11 bases align to TRBD1. This clonotype originated in an adult with an advanced solid tumor such as melanoma, head and neck, liver or kidney cancer. This sample comprised CD4+ or CD8+ T cells sorted from blood, obtained in a trial of the OX40 agonist ivuxolimab. The CDR3 sequence is CASSRDRGSLNYGYTF. The CDR3 nucleotides read TGTGCCAGCAGCCGGGACAGGGGGAGCCTTAACTATGGCTACACCTTC.